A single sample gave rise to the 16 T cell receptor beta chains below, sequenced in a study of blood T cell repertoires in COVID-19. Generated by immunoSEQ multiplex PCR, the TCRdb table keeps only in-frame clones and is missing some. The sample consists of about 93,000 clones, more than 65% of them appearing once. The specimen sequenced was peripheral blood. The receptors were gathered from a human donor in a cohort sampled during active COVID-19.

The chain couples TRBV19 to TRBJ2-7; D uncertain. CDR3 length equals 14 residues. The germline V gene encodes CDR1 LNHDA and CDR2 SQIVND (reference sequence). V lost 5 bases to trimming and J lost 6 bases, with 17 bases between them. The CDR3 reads CASSRGTEFAEQYF. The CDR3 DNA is TGTGCCAGTAGTCGAGGCACCGAATTCGCCGAGCAGTACTTC.

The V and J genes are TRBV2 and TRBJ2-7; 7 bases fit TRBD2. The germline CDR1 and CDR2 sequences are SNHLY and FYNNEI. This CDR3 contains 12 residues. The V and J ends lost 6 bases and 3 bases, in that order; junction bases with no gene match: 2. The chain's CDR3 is CASRGTNYEQYF. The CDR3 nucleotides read TGTGCCAGCAGAGGGACTAACTACGAGCAGTACTTC.

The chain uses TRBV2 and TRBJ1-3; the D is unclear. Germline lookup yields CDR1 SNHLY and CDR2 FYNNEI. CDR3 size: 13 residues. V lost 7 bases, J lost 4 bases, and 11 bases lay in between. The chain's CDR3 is CASKVERGNTIYF. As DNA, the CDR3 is TGTGCCAGCAAGGTAGAGCGGGGAAACACCATATATTTT.

The CDR3 loop reads CASSIDWTGRSGYTF. The DNA for the CDR3 is TGTGCCAGTAGTATAGATTGGACAGGGCGGAGCGGCTACACCTTC. The rearrangement uses TRBV19 and TRBJ1-2; 8 positions agree with TRBD1. CDR1 and CDR2 (germline): LNHDA, SQIVND (reference sequence). V lost 0 bases to trimming and J lost 8 bases; unmatched junction nucleotides: 8. The CDR3 contains 15 residues.

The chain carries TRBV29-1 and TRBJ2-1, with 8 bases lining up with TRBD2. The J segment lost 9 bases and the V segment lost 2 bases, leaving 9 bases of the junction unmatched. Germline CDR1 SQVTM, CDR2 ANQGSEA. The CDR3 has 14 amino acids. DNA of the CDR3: TGCAGCGTTGAAATAACGGGAGGGCCTATTGAGCAGTTCTTC. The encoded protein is CSVEITGGPIEQFF.

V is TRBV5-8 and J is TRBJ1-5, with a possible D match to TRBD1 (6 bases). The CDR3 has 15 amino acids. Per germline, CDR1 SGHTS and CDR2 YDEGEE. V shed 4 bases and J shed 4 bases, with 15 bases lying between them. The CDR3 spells CASSPGQRLNQPQHF. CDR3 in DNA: TGTGCCAGCAGCCCCGGACAGAGGTTGAATCAGCCCCAGCATTTT.

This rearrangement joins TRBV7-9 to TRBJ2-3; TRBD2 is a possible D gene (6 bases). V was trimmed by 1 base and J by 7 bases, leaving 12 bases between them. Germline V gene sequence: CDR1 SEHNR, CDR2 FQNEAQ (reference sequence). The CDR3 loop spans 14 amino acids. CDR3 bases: TGTGCCAGCAGCTTAGGGCTAGCGTCAAATACGCAGTATTTT. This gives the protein CASSLGLASNTQYF.

In DNA, the CDR3 is TGTGCCAGCAGCTTGTCAATCACAGGGTCACAAGAGACCCAGTACTTC. It is translated as CASSLSITGSQETQYF. The chain combines TRBV5-4 with TRBJ2-5; D is possibly TRBD1 (6 bases). V was pared by 1 base and J by 2 bases, with 15 bases between. The CDR3 totals 16 residues. Per germline, CDR1 SGHNT and CDR2 YYREEE (reference sequence).

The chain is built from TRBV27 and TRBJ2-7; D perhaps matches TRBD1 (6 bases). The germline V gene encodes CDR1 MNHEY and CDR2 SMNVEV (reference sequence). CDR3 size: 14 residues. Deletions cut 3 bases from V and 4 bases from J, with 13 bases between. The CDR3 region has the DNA TGTGCCAGCAGTTTCAGGGGTCATGGGTACGAGCAGTACTTC. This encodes CASSFRGHGYEQYF.

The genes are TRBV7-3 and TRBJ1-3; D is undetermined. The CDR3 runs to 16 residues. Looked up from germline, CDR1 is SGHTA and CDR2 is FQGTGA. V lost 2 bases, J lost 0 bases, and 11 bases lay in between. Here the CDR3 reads CASSLDYELSGNTIYF. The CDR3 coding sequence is TGTGCCAGCAGCTTAGATTACGAACTCTCTGGAAACACCATATATTTT.

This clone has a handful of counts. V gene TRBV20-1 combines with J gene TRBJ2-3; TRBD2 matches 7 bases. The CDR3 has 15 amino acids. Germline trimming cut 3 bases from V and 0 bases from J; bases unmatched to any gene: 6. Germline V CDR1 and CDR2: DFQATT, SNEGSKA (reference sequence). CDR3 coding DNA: TGCAGTGCTAGTCTGGGCGGGGGTAGCACAGATACGCAGTATTTT. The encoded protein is CSASLGGGSTDTQYF.

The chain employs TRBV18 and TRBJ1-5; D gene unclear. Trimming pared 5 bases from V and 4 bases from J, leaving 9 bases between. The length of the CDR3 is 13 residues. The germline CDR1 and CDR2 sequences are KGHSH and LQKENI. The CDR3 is CASSADFNQPQHF. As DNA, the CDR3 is TGTGCCAGCTCAGCAGACTTTAATCAGCCCCAGCATTTT.

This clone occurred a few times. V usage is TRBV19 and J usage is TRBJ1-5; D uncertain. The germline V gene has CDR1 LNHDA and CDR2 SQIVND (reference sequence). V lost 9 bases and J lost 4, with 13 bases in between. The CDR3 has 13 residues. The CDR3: CASADRVNQPQHF. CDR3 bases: TGTGCCAGCGCGGATCGTGTAAATCAGCCCCAGCATTTT.

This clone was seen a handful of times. The chain's CDR3 is CASSSTGRREKLFF. The CDR3 bases are TGTGCCAGCAGCTCGACAGGGCGTCGGGAAAAACTGTTTTTT. The chain has TRBV11-2 and TRBJ1-4; the match to TRBD1 covers 7 bases. The CDR3 has 14 residues. V dropped 4 bases and J dropped 8; count of bases not matched to a gene: 7. Germline loops: CDR1 SGHAT, CDR2 FQNNGV.

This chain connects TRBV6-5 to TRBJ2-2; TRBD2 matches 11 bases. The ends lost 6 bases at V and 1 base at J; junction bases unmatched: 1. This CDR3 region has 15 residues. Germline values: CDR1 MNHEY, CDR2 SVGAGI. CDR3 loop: CASRGLAGNTGELFF. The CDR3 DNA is TGTGCCAGCAGAGGACTAGCGGGGAACACCGGGGAGCTGTTTTTT.

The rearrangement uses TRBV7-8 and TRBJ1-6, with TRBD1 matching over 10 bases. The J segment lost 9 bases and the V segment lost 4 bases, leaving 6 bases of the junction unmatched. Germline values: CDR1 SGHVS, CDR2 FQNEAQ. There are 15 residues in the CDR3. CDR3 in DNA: TGTGCCAGCAGCTCAAGGACAGGGGGAATTTCACCCCTCCACTTT. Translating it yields CASSSRTGGISPLHF.